Listed below are T cell receptor beta chains from one sample, sequenced in a study of T cell repertoires in cytomegalovirus infection. TCRdb reprocessed the reads with MiXCR, giving one entry per CDR3 protein. Seen here are under 120,000 distinct CDR3 sequences, roughly 39% observed once, and the top ten hold roughly 74%. For these TCRs, the target antigens are not known. This specimen was CD8+ T cells from cultured PBMCs, taken from culture after CMV antigen stimulation. Receptors originate from a human donor in good health (CMV status not recorded). Some clones in this sample may be carry-over from other donors' samples. Each CDR3 is given with its conserved first and last residue. The order of the fields is J gene, V gene, D gene, clone size, CDR3 protein, CDR3 DNA. The D gene is left open where the match is weak. The size entry is marked missing in some rows and otherwise reads once, few, many or a size class.

>TRBJ1-2|TRBV20-1|NA|NA
CSARKGPDYGYTF
TGCAGTGCTAGAAAGGGACCGGACTATGGCTACACCTTC
>TRBJ2-7|TRBV7-9|NA|few
CASSLARRSYEQYF
TGTGCCAGCAGCTTAGCAAGGCGGTCCTACGAGCAGTACTTC
>TRBJ2-1|TRBV12-3/TRBV12-4|TRBD2|NA
CASSPGGLESFDEQFF
TGTGCCAGCAGTCCTGGGGGACTAGAGAGTTTCGATGAGCAGTTCTTC
>TRBJ1-1|TRBV7-9|NA|NA
CASSSVDGMNTEAFF
TGTGCCAGCAGCTCCGTGGACGGCATGAACACTGAAGCTTTCTTT
>TRBJ2-7|TRBV4-1|NA|few
CASSQVVGSSYEQYF
TGCGCCAGCAGCCAAGTTGTAGGGTCCTCCTACGAGCAGTACTTC
>TRBJ2-7|TRBV5-1|TRBD1|few
CASSAGQGNMDEQYF
TGCGCCAGCAGCGCCGGACAGGGAAATATGGACGAGCAGTACTTC
>TRBJ2-7|TRBV7-6|TRBD2|few
CASSLGGPGTSGAYLYEQYF
TGTGCCAGCAGCTTAGGGGGGCCCGGGACTAGCGGGGCATACTTATACGAGCAGTACTTC
>TRBJ1-4|TRBV5-5|NA|many
CASSSGPLLNEKLFF
TGTGCCAGCAGCTCGGGGCCTCTCTTAAATGAAAAACTGTTTTTT
>TRBJ2-5|TRBV27|NA|NA
CASSLSRGEAWETQYF
TGTGCCAGCAGTTTATCGAGAGGGGAGGCGTGGGAGACCCAGTACTTC
>TRBJ1-2|TRBV11-1|NA|NA
CASSPRGINYGYTF
TGTGCCAGCAGCCCAAGGGGCATTAACTATGGCTACACCTTC
>TRBJ2-7|TRBV5-4|TRBD2|NA
CASRPGTSASYEQYF
TGTGCCAGCAGACCCGGGACTAGCGCTTCCTACGAGCAGTACTTC
>TRBJ2-5|TRBV6-5|NA|few
CASTDSAGVETQYF
TGTGCCAGCACCGACTCAGCAGGGGTTGAGACCCAGTACTTC
>TRBJ2-5|TRBV3-1|NA|NA
CASSHILDEQETQYF
TGTGCCAGCAGCCATATTCTGGATGAACAAGAGACCCAGTACTTC
>TRBJ2-3|TRBV4-1|TRBD2|NA
CASSQGPYGGASLSTDTQYF
TGTGCCAGCAGCCAGGGACCATACGGGGGGGCCAGCCTCAGCACAGATACGCAGTATTTT
>TRBJ2-5|TRBV7-8|NA|NA
CASSLVRLAYSETQYF
TGTGCCAGCAGCTTAGTTCGTCTAGCATATTCAGAGACCCAGTACTTC
>TRBJ2-1|TRBV2|TRBD2|NA
CASIQGGGNEQFF
TGTGCCAGCATCCAGGGCGGGGGCAATGAGCAGTTCTTC
>TRBJ1-1|TRBV14|NA|once
CASSQATSVMNTEAFF
TGTGCCAGCAGCCAAGCTACCAGCGTGATGAACACTGAAGCTTTCTTT
>TRBJ2-7|TRBV5-8|NA|NA
CASSVDGPPSEQYF
TGTGCCAGCAGCGTGGACGGCCCGCCGTCCGAGCAGTACTTC
>TRBJ2-1|TRBV7-9|NA|NA
CAPQWGNEQFF
TGTGCCCCCCAGTGGGGGAATGAGCAGTTCTTC
>TRBJ2-7|TRBV7-8|NA|NA
CASSHPDFSYEQYF
TGTGCCAGCAGCCATCCGGATTTCTCCTACGAGCAGTACTTC
>TRBJ2-1|TRBV29-1|TRBD1|NA
CSVNGQEANEQFF
TGCAGCGTGAATGGACAGGAGGCTAATGAGCAGTTCTTC
>TRBJ1-5|TRBV19|TRBD1|few
CASSIEDRGGQPQHF
TGTGCCAGTAGTATAGAGGACAGGGGCGGTCAGCCCCAGCATTTT
>TRBJ1-1|TRBV7-9|NA|few
CATGQQGNTEAFF
TGTGCCACAGGCCAACAGGGAAACACTGAAGCTTTCTTT
>TRBJ2-7|TRBV12-3/TRBV12-4|TRBD1|NA
CASSLTGGQYF
TGTGCCAGCAGTCTAACAGGGGGGCAGTACTTC
>TRBJ2-3|TRBV19|TRBD2|few
CASSFRTSGTDTQYF
TGTGCCAGTAGTTTCCGGACTAGCGGCACAGATACGCAGTATTTT
>TRBJ1-2|TRBV28|TRBD1|NA
CASSVVLQGASPLGYTF
TGTGCCAGCAGTGTTGTGCTACAGGGGGCGAGTCCCCTAGGCTACACCTTC
>TRBJ2-7|TRBV6-2/TRBV6-3|NA|NA
CASSYSTGSYYEQYF
TGTGCCAGCAGTTACTCGACCGGGTCGTACTACGAGCAGTACTTC
>TRBJ2-3|TRBV7-9|TRBD2|NA
CASSLGLAGAGTDTQYF
TGTGCCAGCAGCTTAGGACTAGCGGGGGCTGGGACAGATACGCAGTATTTT
>TRBJ2-7|TRBV18|NA|NA
CASSPPDSSEQYF
TGTGCCAGCTCACCCCCTGACTCCAGCGAGCAGTACTTC
>TRBJ1-1|TRBV7-6|NA|NA
CATGTLGAFF
TGTGCCACCGGGACGTTGGGAGCTTTCTTT
>TRBJ2-7|TRBV5-6|NA|NA
CASSPQLSYEQYF
TGTGCCAGCAGTCCACAGCTTTCCTACGAGCAGTACTTC
>TRBJ1-1|TRBV27|NA|once
CASSLLQVTMNTEAFF
TGTGCCAGCAGTTTATTACAGGTGACCATGAACACTGAAGCTTTCTTT
>TRBJ1-2|TRBV10-2|NA|NA
CASRSDRSYGYTF
TGCGCCAGCAGATCCGACAGGAGCTATGGCTACACCTTC
>TRBJ2-6|TRBV4-1|TRBD1|NA
CASSQVGTVFSGANVLTF
TGCGCCAGCAGCCAAGTCGGGACAGTGTTCTCTGGGGCCAACGTCCTGACTTTC
>TRBJ1-1|TRBV19|NA|once
CASSIGVIAFF
TGTGCCAGTAGTATAGGGGTAATTGCTTTCTTT
>TRBJ1-4|TRBV28|NA|few
CASSPSRVSYEKLFF
TGTGCCAGCAGTCCCTCTCGAGTTAGTTATGAAAAACTGTTTTTT
>TRBJ1-2|TRBV7-2|NA|few
CALPDGEGYGYTF
TGTGCCCTCCCCGATGGGGAGGGCTATGGCTACACCTTC
>TRBJ2-5|TRBV2|TRBD1|NA
CASRQTGIQETQYF
TGTGCCAGCAGACAGACAGGGATCCAAGAGACCCAGTACTTC
>TRBJ1-3|TRBV3-1|NA|NA
CASSQDTPENTIYF
TGTGCCAGCAGCCAAGATACCCCAGAAAACACCATATATTTT
>TRBJ2-5|TRBV7-6|NA|NA
CASSLAWGAAETQYF
TGTGCCAGCAGCTTAGCTTGGGGGGCCGCAGAGACCCAGTACTTC
>TRBJ2-7|TRBV28|TRBD2|NA
CASSTTPGGHDEQYF
TGTGCCAGCAGTACGACGCCGGGGGGGCACGACGAGCAGTACTTC
>TRBJ1-5|TRBV9|NA|NA
CASSVGGGSGQPQHF
TGTGCCAGCAGCGTAGGGGGAGGCAGCGGTCAGCCCCAGCATTTT
>TRBJ1-3|TRBV6-1|NA|many
CASSGQTGLGGNTIYF
TGTGCCAGCAGTGGACAAACAGGGCTCGGTGGAAACACCATATATTTT
>TRBJ1-3|TRBV7-3|NA|NA
CASSLAVQAGNTIYF
TGTGCCAGCAGCTTAGCGGTTCAGGCTGGAAACACCATATATTTT
>TRBJ2-7|TRBV2|NA|few
CASTTGINEQYF
TGTGCCAGCACCACAGGGATCAACGAGCAGTACTTC
>TRBJ2-7|TRBV12-3/TRBV12-4|NA|few
CASTDVKSYEQYF
TGTGCCAGCACCGACGTGAAGAGCTACGAGCAGTACTTC
>TRBJ2-1|TRBV7-2|NA|many
CASSLVGGGPSSYNEQFF
TGTGCCAGCAGCTTAGTTGGGGGGGGCCCGAGCTCCTACAATGAGCAGTTCTTC
>TRBJ1-3|TRBV19|TRBD1|NA
CASTLQGAYGNTIYF
TGTGCCAGTACCCTCCAGGGGGCCTATGGAAACACCATATATTTT
>TRBJ1-5|TRBV27|NA|NA
CASSAISNQPQHF
TGTGCCAGCAGTGCCATTAGCAATCAGCCCCAGCATTTT
>TRBJ1-1|TRBV4-1|TRBD1|NA
CASSHPGQDEAFF
TGCGCCAGCAGCCATCCCGGACAGGATGAAGCTTTCTTT
>TRBJ1-2|TRBV9|NA|NA
CASSVAPDGKIRGYTF
TGTGCCAGCAGCGTAGCCCCAGACGGGAAGATTCGTGGCTACACCTTC